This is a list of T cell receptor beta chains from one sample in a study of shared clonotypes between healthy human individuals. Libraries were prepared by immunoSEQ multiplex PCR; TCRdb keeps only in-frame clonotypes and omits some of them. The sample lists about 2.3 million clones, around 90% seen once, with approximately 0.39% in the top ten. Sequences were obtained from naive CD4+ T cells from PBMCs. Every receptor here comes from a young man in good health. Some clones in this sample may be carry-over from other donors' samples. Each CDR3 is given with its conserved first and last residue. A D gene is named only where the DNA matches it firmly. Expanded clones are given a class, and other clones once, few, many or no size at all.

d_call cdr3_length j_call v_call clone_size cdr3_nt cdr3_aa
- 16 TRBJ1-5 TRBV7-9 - TGTGCCAGCAGCTTAGCGTACGTCGGTAGCAATCAGCCCCAGCATTTT CASSLAYVGSNQPQHF
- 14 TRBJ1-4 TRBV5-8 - TGTGCCAGCAGCTTGGGGCAGATAAATGAAAAACTGTTTTTT CASSLGQINEKLFF
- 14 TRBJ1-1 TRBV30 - TGTGCCTGGAGTGTAAATTGGTTGAACACTGAAGCTTTCTTT CAWSVNWLNTEAFF
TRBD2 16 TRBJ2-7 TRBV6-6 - TGTGCCAGCAGTTCCCAAGGACTAGCGGGACCTTACGAGCAGTACTTC CASSSQGLAGPYEQYF
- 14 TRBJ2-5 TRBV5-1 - TGCGCCACCACTTCGGGGCGGCCTCAAGAGACCCAGTACTTC CATTSGRPQETQYF
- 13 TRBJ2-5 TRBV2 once TGTGCCAGCAGTGAGGGAATACAAGAGACCCAGTACTTC CASSEGIQETQYF
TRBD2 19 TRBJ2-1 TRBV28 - TGTGCCAGCAGTTTATACGGGACTAGCGGGAGGGCCATCGGAAATGAGCAGTTCTTC CASSLYGTSGRAIGNEQFF
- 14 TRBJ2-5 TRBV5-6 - TGTGCCAGCAGCGACCCTAGGGGGGGGGAGACCCAGTACTTC CASSDPRGGETQYF
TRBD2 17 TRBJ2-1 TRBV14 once TGTGCCAGCAGCCGGAGCCTAGGACTAGCGGGGATCAATGAGCAGTTCTTC CASSRSLGLAGINEQFF
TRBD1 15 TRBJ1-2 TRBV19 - TGTGCCAGTAGCAGCCGGGACAGGGCTGCCTATGGCTACACCTTC CASSSRDRAAYGYTF